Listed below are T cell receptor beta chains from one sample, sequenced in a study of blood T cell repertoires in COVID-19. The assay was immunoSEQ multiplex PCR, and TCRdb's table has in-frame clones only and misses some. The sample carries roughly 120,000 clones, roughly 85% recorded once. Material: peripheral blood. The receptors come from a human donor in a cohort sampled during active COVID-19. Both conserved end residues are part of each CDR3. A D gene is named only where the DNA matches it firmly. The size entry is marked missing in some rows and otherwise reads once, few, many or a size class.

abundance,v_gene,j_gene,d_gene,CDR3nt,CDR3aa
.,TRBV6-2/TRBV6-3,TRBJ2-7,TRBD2,TGTGCCAGCAGTTACTCTCTCCGGACTAGCGGGAGTTTATACGAGCAGTACTTC,CASSYSLRTSGSLYEQYF
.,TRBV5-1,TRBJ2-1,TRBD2,TGCGCCAGCAGCTTACGGACTAGCGGGGTGGGCAATGAGCAGTTCTTC,CASSLRTSGVGNEQFF
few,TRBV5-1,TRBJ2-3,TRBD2,TGCGCCAGCAGCTTGACGATCGGGACTAGCGGGATTAGCACAGATACGCAGTATTTT,CASSLTIGTSGISTDTQYF
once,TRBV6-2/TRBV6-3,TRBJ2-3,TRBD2,TGTGCCAGCAGTCTACGACTAGCGGGAGTGGGAGATATGCAATATTTT,CASSLRLAGVGDMQYF
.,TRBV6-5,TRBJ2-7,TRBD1,TGTGCCAGCTATGGGACAGGGGGCCGGCAGTACTTC,CASYGTGGRQYF
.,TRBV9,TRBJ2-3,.,TGTGCCAGCAGCGACCGGGACTGGCGGAATACGCAGTATTTT,CASSDRDWRNTQYF
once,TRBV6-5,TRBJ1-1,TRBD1,TGTGCCAGCAGTAACTCGGGACAGCACACTGAAGCTTTCTTT,CASSNSGQHTEAFF
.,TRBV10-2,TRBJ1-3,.,TGCGCCAGCAGTCAGGTGGACACCATATATTTT,CASSQVDTIYF
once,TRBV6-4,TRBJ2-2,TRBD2,TGTGCCAGCAGTGACCAGCCTAGCGGGGGTTACGGGGAGCTGTTTTTT,CASSDQPSGGYGELFF
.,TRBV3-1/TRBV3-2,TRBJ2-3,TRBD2,TGTGCCAGCAGCCAAGTGATACTAGCGGGGGTAACGCAGTATTTT,CASSQVILAGVTQYF
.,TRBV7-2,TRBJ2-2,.,TGTGCCAGCAGCATAAACTCGAACACCGGGGAGCTGTTTTTT,CASSINSNTGELFF
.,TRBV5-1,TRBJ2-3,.,TGCGCCAGCAGTCCGGAGATCAGCACAGATACGCAGTATTTT,CASSPEISTDTQYF
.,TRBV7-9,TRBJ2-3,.,TGTGCCAGCAGCTTAGGTTTACAGCCCACAGATACGCAGTATTTT,CASSLGLQPTDTQYF
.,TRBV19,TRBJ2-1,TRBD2,TGTGCCAGTAGTAACTTAGGGGACTATAACAATGAGCAGTTCTTC,CASSNLGDYNNEQFF
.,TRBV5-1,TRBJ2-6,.,TGCGCCAGCAGCCTCCAGGGTACCGGGGCCAACGTCCTGACTTTC,CASSLQGTGANVLTF
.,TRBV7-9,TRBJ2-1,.,TGTGCCAGCAGCCTTCTCGGACAGCACAATGAGCAGTTCTTC,CASSLLGQHNEQFF
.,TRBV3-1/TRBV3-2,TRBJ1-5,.,TGTGCCAGCAGCCAAGGACAGTATAGCAATCAGCCCCAGCATTTT,CASSQGQYSNQPQHF
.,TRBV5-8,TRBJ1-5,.,TGTGCCAGCAGCTTGCGGAATCAGCCCCAGCATTTT,CASSLRNQPQHF
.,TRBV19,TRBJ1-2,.,TGTGCCAGTAGTATGAATCGTGGAGGGGTTGACTATGGCTACACCTTC,CASSMNRGGVDYGYTF
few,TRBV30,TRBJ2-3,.,TGTGCCTGGTCACCTCCCGGGACGCAGTATTTT,CAWSPPGTQYF
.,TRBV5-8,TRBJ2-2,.,TGTGCCAGCAGCTTGACTCGCGGCCCAGCGAACACCGGGGAGCTGTTTTTT,CASSLTRGPANTGELFF